The 6 T cell receptor beta chains below come from one sample, sequenced in a study of T-cell reconstitution after alpha-beta-depleted transplantation in children. Unique molecular identifiers were built into the TCRbeta library. TCRdb reprocessed the PCR reads with MiXCR, giving one entry per CDR3 protein. The table records about 600,000 distinct CDR3 sequences, over 10% of them present only once. Sequenced material: PBMCs, mostly from graft donor cells, taken 360 days after TCRalphabeta/CD19-depleted stem cell transplant. The origin of the receptors is a male patient younger than 18 who had a stem cell transplant for acute myeloid leukemia, so the T cells may come from the graft donor.

The chain carries TRBV7-2 and TRBJ2-7; 9 bases map to TRBD1. The CDR3 loop spans 14 amino acids. V trimming: 4 bases; J trimming: 6 bases; junction bases outside the gene matches: 7. Germline lookup yields CDR1 SGHTA and CDR2 FQGNSA. The CDR3 protein is CASSSRTGAGEQYF. The DNA for the CDR3 is TGTGCCAGCAGCTCCCGGACAGGGGCAGGCGAGCAGTACTTC.

In its sample, this clonotype was seen a few times. V usage is TRBV29-1 and J usage is TRBJ2-2; D uncertain. The germline V gene has CDR1 SQVTM and CDR2 ANQGSEA. The V end lost 4 bases, the J end lost 1 base, and 7 bases lay between the germline ends. CDR3 length: 13 amino acids. The CDR3 coding sequence is TGCAGCGTTGTCCCAGGGAACACCGGGGAGCTGTTTTTT. Translated, it gives CSVVPGNTGELFF.

The table lists this clonotype with a few counts. This rearrangement joins TRBV28 to TRBJ2-7, with 7 positions matching TRBD1. The trim removed 8 bases at V and 2 bases at J, leaving 3 bases unmatched. The CDR3 length is 12 residues. CDR1 and CDR2 from the germline V gene are MDHEN and SYDVKM. In DNA, the CDR3 is TGTGCCAGCGGGGACAGTGCCTACGAGCAGTACTTC. This gives the protein CASGDSAYEQYF.

The sample holds many counts of this clonotype. The chain has TRBV29-1 and TRBJ2-5; D remains unclear. From germline, CDR1 is SQVTM and CDR2 ANQGSEA. The CDR3 totals 13 residues. Trimming shortened V by 1 base and J by 2 bases, and 8 bases separated the two germline ends. DNA for the CDR3: TGCAGCGTTGAAGGTCCTGATCAAGAGACCCAGTACTTC. Translating gives CSVEGPDQETQYF.

In its sample, this clonotype was seen many times. CDR3 in DNA: TGTGCCAGCAGCTCCCAACAGGGGGCTCCCGCCTACGAGCAGTACTTC. Translation: CASSSQQGAPAYEQYF. The V and J genes are TRBV9 and TRBJ2-7; 9 bases match TRBD1. The CDR3 is made up of 16 amino acids. V lost 4 bases to trimming and J lost 2 bases; unmatched junction nucleotides: 10. The germline gives CDR1 SGDLS, CDR2 YYNGEE.

The rearrangement joins TRBV20-1 to TRBJ1-4; no clear D. This CDR3 spans 11 amino acids. Looked up from germline, CDR1 is DFQATT and CDR2 is SNEGSKA (reference sequence). Trimming cost V 3 bases and J 6 bases, with 5 bases left between them. CDR3 residues: CSASRDEKLFF. The CDR3 DNA reads TGCAGTGCTAGTAGGGATGAAAAACTGTTTTTT.